The following is a T cell receptor beta chain sequence with its context. What it binds is not known. There are 12 residues in the CDR3. Looked up from germline, CDR1 is SQVTM and CDR2 is ANQGSEA. V was clipped by 3 bases and J by 0 bases, with 6 bases between them. The repertoire was sequenced with immunoSEQ multiplex PCR; TCRdb's copy has only in-frame clones and lacks some. This sample carries around 140,000 clones, around 92% of them seen once, and the ten largest clones take roughly 12%. These data belong to a study of T cell responses to AZD1222 COVID-19 vaccine. Overall study findings and caveats: Just six or seven AZD1222 recipients tested seropositive at baseline. Among vaccine-associated CD4 TCRs, coverage spanned spike, with dominance at 160-218 and 743-854. Reportedly, nearly half the spike-specific TCRs target unmutated variant regions. There were mostly white British donors and more females than males, and clonal diversity was possibly underestimated.

The clonotype was recovered from an adult who had recovered from COVID-19. Sequences were derived from peripheral blood, sampled after recovery from COVID-19. J is TRBJ2-7 and V is TRBV29-1; D is possibly TRBD2 (5 bases). The CDR3 loop reads CSVDTSSYEQYF. In DNA form, the CDR3 reads TGCAGCGTTGACACTAGCTCCTACGAGCAGTACTTC.